These 22 T cell receptor beta chains were sequenced from one sample in a study of CD8 T cells in ankylosing spondylitis. No antigen is known for these receptors. Study results and caveats: Ankylosing spondylitis blood appeared to carry a characteristic TCR beta motif of several highly homologous variants.

Using its own MiXCR run on the 5' RACE reads, TCRdb lists one record per CDR3 protein. This table has tens of thousands of distinct CDR3 sequences, about 8.1% appearing once. The sequenced sample consisted of blood, either unsorted or a sorted T cell fraction (not recorded which). These receptors were collected from a male donor with ankylosing spondylitis.

This clonotype was seen a few times. The rearrangement uses TRBV21-1 and TRBJ2-2; TRBD2, as called in the table, went unchecked against the DNA. TRBV21-1 is termed a pseudogene. CDR3 length equals 16 residues. The CDR3 protein is CASSPPWEGTVGELFF. The CDR3 DNA reads as TGTGCCAGCAGCCCCCCTTGGGAGGGAACCGTCGGGGAGCTGTTTTTT.

V usage is TRBV19 and J usage is TRBJ2-3; D ambiguous. Trimming shortened V by 3 bases and J by 5 bases, and 12 bases separated the two germline ends. Germline V gives CDR1 LNHDA, CDR2 SQIVND (reference sequence). The CDR3 is 14 amino acids. The CDR3 is CASSMGQRRDTQYF. DNA for the CDR3: TGTGCCAGTAGTATGGGCCAGAGGAGAGATACGCAGTATTTT.

The table lists this clonotype with a few counts. J is TRBJ2-1 and V is TRBV27; 7 bases agree with TRBD2. Germline V lookup: CDR1 MNHEY, CDR2 SMNVEV (reference sequence). Losses at the gene ends were 5 bases for V and 2 bases for J; bases not matched to a gene: 9. The CDR3 covers 16 residues. In DNA form, the CDR3 reads TGTGCCAGCAGTCCCGCGGCGGGAGTGACCTACAATGAGCAGTTCTTC. This gives the protein CASSPAAGVTYNEQFF.

The rearrangement uses TRBV12-3 or TRBV12-4 and TRBJ2-7; D call uncertain. The CDR3 spans 13 residues. Trimming took 3 bases from V and 1 from J, leaving 7 bases between them. CDR3 nucleotide sequence: TGTGCCAGCAGTTTGGGTGGTTCCTACGAGCAGTACGTC. Its translation is CASSLGGSYEQYV.

This clonotype was counted many times. This chain connects TRBV29-1 to TRBJ1-2; D unclear. CDR3 size: 14 residues. Deletions cut 5 bases from V and 1 base from J, with 14 bases between. Germline V gives CDR1 SQVTM, CDR2 ANQGSEA. CDR3: CSVPDTGINYGYTF. CDR3 sequence (DNA): TGCAGCGTTCCAGACACCGGGATTAACTATGGCTACACCTTC. Using reference TRBV29-1 and TRBJ1-2 for the parts outside the CDR3, the full variable domain is SAVISQKPSRDICQRGTSLTIQCQVDSQVTMMFWYRQQPGQSLTLIATANQGSEATYESGFVIDKFPISRPNLTFSTLTVSNMSPEDSSIYLCSVPDTGINYGYTFGSGTRLTVV.

V usage is TRBV27 and J usage is TRBJ2-7; 14 positions match TRBD2. CDR3 length equals 14 residues. Per germline, CDR1 MNHEY and CDR2 SMNVEV (reference sequence). V trimming: 5 bases; J trimming: 6 bases; junction bases outside the gene matches: 3. CDR3 DNA sequence: TGTGCCAGCAGTGCCGGGACTAGCGGGAGCGAGCAGTACGTC. Its translation is CASSAGTSGSEQYV.

This clonotype was detected many times. The genes are TRBV6-1 and TRBJ1-1; D remains ambiguous. The CDR3 has 13 amino acids. CDR1 and CDR2 from the germline V gene are MNHNS and SASEGT. V gave up 8 bases and J gave up 4 bases, with 14 bases separating them. The CDR3 loop reads CASVGQESTEAFF. DNA for the CDR3: TGTGCCAGCGTAGGGCAAGAGAGCACTGAAGCTTTCTTT.

The chain joins TRBV7-9 to TRBJ1-2, with a tentative D call TRBD1 (5 bases). The length of the CDR3 is 12 residues. CDR1 and CDR2 from the germline V gene are SEHNR and FQNEAQ (reference sequence). The V end was cut by 3 bases, the J end by 8 bases, with 10 bases between. CDR3 in amino acids: CASSFDSEGYTF. The CDR3 nucleotides are TGTGCCAGCAGCTTCGACAGCGAAGGCTACACCTTC.

Only a few counts were recorded for this clonotype. V gene TRBV11-2 combines with J gene TRBJ1-6; D is unresolved. The CDR3 is 17 amino acids. Trimming took 5 bases from V and 0 from J, leaving 14 bases between them. CDR1 and CDR2 from the germline V gene are SGHAT and FQNNGV. This CDR3 reads CASSPTVPSSYNSPLHF. The CDR3 nucleotides read TGTGCCAGCAGCCCCACGGTCCCGAGCTCCTATAATTCACCCCTCCACTTT.

The genes are TRBV6-2 or TRBV6-3 and TRBJ2-6; weak D call: TRBD1 (6 bases). This CDR3 has 14 amino acids. Trimming took off 6 bases at V and 0 bases at J, with 6 bases between the two ends. The germline V gene encodes CDR1 MNHEY and CDR2 SVGEGT. The CDR3 coding sequence is TGTGCCAGCAGACAGGGCTCTGGGGCCAACGTCCTGACTTTC. Amino acids: CASRQGSGANVLTF.

As regards this clonotype: Since a much larger clone is just one base distant, this may be a read error. The CDR3 sequence is CASSEGVTFFETQYF. Written as DNA, the CDR3 is TGTGCCAGCAGTGAAGGGGTGACATTCTTCGAGACCCAGTACTTC. V and J are TRBV2 and TRBJ2-5; D is undetermined. V was clipped by 1 base and J by 5 bases, with 14 bases between them. In germline, CDR1 is SNHLY, CDR2 FYNNEI. There are 15 residues in the CDR3.

At least ten counts were recorded for this clonotype. V usage is TRBV12-3 or TRBV12-4 and J usage is TRBJ2-1; D gene uncertain. This CDR3 is built from 13 residues. The germline V and J ends were trimmed by 5 bases and 4 bases, with 9 bases remaining between them. For the CDR3, the DNA is TGTGCCAGCAGTCCCTACACGTACAATGAGCAGTTCTTC. This gives the protein CASSPYTYNEQFF.

Ten or more counts support this clonotype. The genes are TRBV9 and TRBJ2-2, with TRBD1 matching over 7 bases. Germline V gene lookup returns CDR1 SGDLS and CDR2 YYNGEE. This CDR3 has 15 residues. The V and J ends lost 0 bases and 4 bases, in that order; junction bases with no gene match: 3. CDR3 sequence reads: CASSVGQGGTGELFF. CDR3 nucleotide sequence: TGTGCCAGCAGCGTAGGACAGGGCGGCACCGGGGAGCTGTTTTTT.

This chain joins TRBV6-1 and TRBJ2-3; D uncertain. The length of the CDR3 is 15 residues. Germline V lookup: CDR1 MNHNS, CDR2 SASEGT. Between the trimmed V and J ends, which lost 0 bases and 0 bases, there was a span of 7 bases. The CDR3 nucleotides are TGTGCCAGCAGTGAAGCGGCCTTTAGCACAGATACGCAGTATTTT. It encodes CASSEAAFSTDTQYF.

This clonotype showed up just a few times. The genes are TRBV4-1 and TRBJ2-3, with D hard to call. The CDR3 extends over 16 amino acids. Between the trimmed V and J ends, which lost 1 base and 2 bases, there was a span of 13 bases. Germline CDR1 reads MGHRA; CDR2 reads YSYEKL. CDR3 in DNA: TGCGCCAGCAGCCAAGTTCTAGGGATGGACACAGATACGCAGTATTTT. This sequence encodes CASSQVLGMDTDTQYF.

The chain links TRBV6-1 to TRBJ2-1; 13 bases fit TRBD2. J was trimmed by 9 bases and V by 6 bases; bases with no gene match: 14. Germline lookup yields CDR1 MNHNS and CDR2 SASEGT. This CDR3 comprises 17 residues. The CDR3 coding sequence is TGTGCCAGCAGGGAAAAACGGACTAGCGGGAGTGGCAGTGAGCAGTTCTTC. This sequence encodes CASREKRTSGSGSEQFF.

The genes are TRBV19 and TRBJ2-4; the D gene is possibly TRBD2 (6 bases). The CDR3 spans 14 residues. The germline V gene has CDR1 LNHDA and CDR2 SQIVND (reference sequence). The ends were cut back, 3 bases at V and 7 bases at J, with 13 bases in the middle. CDR3 sequence (DNA): TGTGCCAGTAGTATGAGGCCAGGAGGGAACATTCAGTACTTC. It translates to CASSMRPGGNIQYF.

The chain couples TRBV19 to TRBJ1-2; 8 positions agree with TRBD1. In germline, CDR1 is LNHDA, CDR2 SQIVND (reference sequence). The trim removed 5 bases at V and 3 bases at J, leaving 8 bases unmatched. This CDR3 spans 15 amino acids. CDR3 sequence reads: CASSSWTGPDYGYTF. CDR3 nucleotides: TGTGCCAGTAGTTCATGGACAGGGCCGGACTATGGCTACACCTTC.

The sample holds many counts of this clonotype. The V gene is TRBV12-3 or TRBV12-4, the J gene TRBJ1-2, with a tentative D call TRBD1 (6 bases). V lost 8 bases, J lost 2 bases, and 21 bases lay in between. The CDR3 contains 16 residues. Here the CDR3 reads CASREVGWGANYGYTF. CDR3 in DNA: TGTGCCAGCCGGGAGGTCGGGTGGGGGGCCAACTATGGCTACACCTTC.

This clonotype has just a few counts. V and J are TRBV7-9 and TRBJ2-5; possible D gene TRBD2, 5 bases. Germline V gene data show CDR1 as SEHNR and CDR2 as FQNEAQ (reference sequence). The ends were cut back, 6 bases at V and 5 bases at J, with 16 bases in the middle. The CDR3 is 14 amino acids. CDR3 sequence reads: CASREARTGETQYF. CDR3 nucleotides: TGTGCCAGCAGAGAGGCTCGGACGGGGGAGACCCAGTACTTC. Combining the CDR3 with reference TRBV7-9 and TRBJ2-5 gives the whole variable domain DTGVSQNPRHKITKRGQNVTFRCDPISEHNRLYWYRQTLGQGPEFLTYFQNEAQLEKSRLLSDRFSAERPKGSFSTLEIQRTEQGDSAMYLCASREARTGETQYFGPGTRLLVL.

This clonotype was seen a few times. The V and J genes are TRBV19 and TRBJ1-4; 7 bases are shared with TRBD1. CDR1 is LNHDA and CDR2 is SQIVND in the germline V gene (reference sequence). The CDR3 loop spans 15 amino acids. Trimming at V came to 5 bases and at J to 4 bases, leaving 7 bases not matched to a gene. The CDR3 nucleotides read TGTGCCAGTAGTCGATCCGGGACAGATAATGAAAAACTGTTTTTT. Its protein product is CASSRSGTDNEKLFF.

V gene TRBV2 combines with J gene TRBJ2-3, with D perhaps assigned TRBD1 or TRBD2 (5 bases each). The CDR3 is 15 amino acids. V shed 7 bases and J shed 0 bases, with 14 bases lying between them. CDR1 SNHLY and CDR2 FYNNEI come from the germline V gene. The CDR3 DNA follows: TGTGCCAGCACTCCCCGGGACCTAAGCACAGATACGCAGTATTTT. It yields the protein CASTPRDLSTDTQYF.